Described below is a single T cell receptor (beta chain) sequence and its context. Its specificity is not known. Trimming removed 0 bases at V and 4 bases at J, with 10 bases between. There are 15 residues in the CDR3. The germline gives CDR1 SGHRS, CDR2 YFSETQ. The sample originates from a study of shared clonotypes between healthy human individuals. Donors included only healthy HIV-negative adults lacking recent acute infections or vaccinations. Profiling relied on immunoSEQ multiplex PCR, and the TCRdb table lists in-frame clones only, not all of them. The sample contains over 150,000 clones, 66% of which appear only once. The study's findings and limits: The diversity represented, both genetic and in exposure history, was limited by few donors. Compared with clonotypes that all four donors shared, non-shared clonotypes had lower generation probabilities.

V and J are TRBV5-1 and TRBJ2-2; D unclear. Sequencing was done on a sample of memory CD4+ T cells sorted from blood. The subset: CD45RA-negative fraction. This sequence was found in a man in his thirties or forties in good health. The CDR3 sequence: CASSLDPQSTGELFF. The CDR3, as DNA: TGCGCCAGCAGCTTGGATCCACAAAGCACCGGGGAGCTGTTTTTT.